A selection of T cell receptor beta chains follows, all from one sample in a study of T cells in Graves' hyperthyroidism and ophthalmopathy. TCRdb reprocessed the multiplex PCR reads with MiXCR, giving one entry per CDR3 protein. The data contain hundreds of thousands of distinct CDR3 sequences, 17% of them singletons. The sample was blood. These receptors were collected from a young woman with Graves' ophthalmopathy. CDR3s include the opening cysteine and the closing phenylalanine or tryptophan. D genes are given only for firm matches. A clone size is listed for some rows: how often the clone was seen (once, few, many), or a class if it is expanded.

TRBV2	many	-	TRBJ1-5	CASSGTIRGSNQPQHF	TGTGCCAGCAGTGGGACAATCCGGGGAAGCAATCAGCCCCAGCATTTT
TRBV18	-	-	TRBJ2-1	CASSPSDTRSSYNEQFF	TGTGCCAGCTCACCATCTGACACTAGGAGCTCCTACAATGAGCAGTTCTTC
TRBV27	many	-	TRBJ1-6	CASSGTGTSGSPLHF	TGTGCCAGCAGTGGGACGGGGACTTCTGGTTCACCCCTCCACTTT
TRBV3-1	many	-	TRBJ1-1	CASSQAGSGTEAFF	TGTGCCAGCAGCCAGGCGGGAAGCGGCACTGAAGCTTTCTTT
TRBV2	-	-	TRBJ1-3	CASTGTGYSSGNTIYF	TGTGCCAGCACGGGAACAGGTTATAGCTCTGGAAACACCATATATTTT
TRBV4-2	many	-	TRBJ2-5	CASSQVASGEETQYF	TGTGCCAGCAGCCAAGTTGCGAGCGGTGAAGAGACCCAGTACTTC
TRBV27	many	TRBD2	TRBJ2-5	CASTKIGGVGRETQYF	TGTGCCAGCACCAAAATCGGGGGGGTCGGACGGGAGACCCAGTACTTC
TRBV6-2/TRBV6-3	-	-	TRBJ1-2	CASSYSVGYTF	TGTGCCAGCAGTTACAGTGTAGGCTACACCTTC
TRBV27	many	-	TRBJ2-3	CASSYFRGDTQYF	TGTGCCAGCAGTTATTTTCGGGGAGATACGCAGTATTTT
TRBV30	-	-	TRBJ2-1	CAWSVAANSYNEQFF	TGTGCCTGGAGTGTGGCAGCAAATTCCTACAATGAGCAGTTCTTC
TRBV11-2	few	-	TRBJ2-5	CASSVAPGGKETQYF	TGTGCCAGCAGCGTAGCTCCCGGGGGTAAAGAGACCCAGTACTTC
TRBV3-1	few	-	TRBJ1-2	CASSQLGGLSYGYTF	TGTGCCAGCAGCCAACTAGGCGGTCTCTCCTATGGCTACACCTTC
TRBV10-2	-	-	TRBJ1-1	CASRRKGGGPMNTEAFF	TGCGCCAGTAGAAGAAAAGGGGGGGGGCCCATGAACACTGAAGCTTTCTTT
TRBV4-1	many	-	TRBJ1-2	CASSQDPNYGYTF	TGTGCCAGCAGCCAAGACCCTAACTATGGCTACACCTTC
TRBV7-9	-	-	TRBJ2-7	CASSSPTGYHEQYF	TGTGCCAGCAGCTCCCCAACCGGGTACCACGAGCAGTACTTC
TRBV7-3	-	TRBD1	TRBJ1-2	CASSLIPGQGAGYTF	TGTGCCAGCAGCTTAATCCCGGGACAGGGAGCTGGCTACACCTTC
TRBV19	-	TRBD1	TRBJ1-5	CASSLTGGFQPQHF	TGTGCCAGTAGCCTTACAGGGGGATTTCAGCCCCAGCATTTT
TRBV5-1	few	-	TRBJ2-3	CASNYGLETDTQYF	TGCGCCAGCAATTATGGGCTAGAAACAGATACGCAGTATTTT
TRBV7-2	many	TRBD2	TRBJ2-7	CASSSTRTSVPYEQYF	TGTGCCAGCAGCTCGACTAGGACTAGCGTTCCCTACGAGCAGTACTTC
TRBV11-1	many	TRBD1	TRBJ2-7	CASSPRDRSYEQYF	TGTGCCAGCAGCCCCCGGGACAGATCCTACGAGCAGTACTTC
TRBV6-1	many	-	TRBJ1-1	CASSPGLPVRAFF	TGTGCCAGCAGTCCCGGACTCCCGGTGAGGGCTTTCTTT
TRBV27	-	-	TRBJ2-2	CASSPRLTGELFF	TGTGCCAGCAGTCCGCGACTGACCGGGGAGCTGTTTTTT
TRBV5-1	many	-	TRBJ2-3	CASSAVDSDTQYF	TGCGCCAGCAGCGCCGTCGATTCAGATACGCAGTATTTT
TRBV29-1	-	TRBD1	TRBJ1-4	CSVGDRGHEKLFF	TGCAGCGTGGGGGACAGGGGGCATGAAAAACTGTTTTTT
TRBV30	many	-	TRBJ1-5	CAWSRGAGQPQHF	TGTGCCTGGAGTCGGGGGGCCGGTCAGCCCCAGCATTTT
TRBV3-1	many	TRBD1	TRBJ2-7	CASSQDTGTGREQYF	TGTGCCAGCAGCCAAGACACCGGGACAGGCCGCGAGCAGTACTTC
TRBV9	few	TRBD2	TRBJ2-3	CASSVGTSGRISTDTQYF	TGTGCCAGCAGCGTCGGGACTAGCGGGAGAATTAGCACAGATACGCAGTATTTT
TRBV12-3/TRBV12-4	many	TRBD1	TRBJ1-2	CASSLGQVLGYTF	TGTGCCAGCAGTCTCGGACAGGTGTTGGGCTACACCTTC
TRBV7-9	-	-	TRBJ1-4	CASSFQEANEKLFF	TGTGCCAGCAGCTTTCAGGAGGCTAATGAAAAACTGTTTTTT
TRBV30	many	-	TRBJ1-1	CAWSEGGTEAFF	TGTGCCTGGAGTGAGGGGGGTACTGAAGCTTTCTTT
TRBV6-1	few	TRBD1	TRBJ1-2	CASSSFRDRGPYYGYTF	TGTGCCAGCAGTTCATTCCGGGACAGGGGTCCTTACTATGGCTACACCTTC
TRBV27	many	TRBD2	TRBJ2-7	CASSVAGTRYEQYF	TGTGCCAGCAGTGTTGCCGGGACTAGGTACGAGCAGTACTTC